This TCR beta chain was identified in a study of T cell responses to AZD1222 COVID-19 vaccine. General observations from the study: Just a handful of people given AZD1222 tested seropositive at baseline. Clonal diversity may have been underestimated, and the donors were mostly white British, with more females than males. Repertoires were sampled only after the peak T cell response.

Points on this clone: The antigen is not known.

Per germline, CDR1 SNHLY and CDR2 FYNNEI. With 4 bases clipped from V and 6 bases from J, the junction kept 11 bases outside the gene matches. The CDR3 is 17 amino acids. Sequencing used immunoSEQ multiplex PCR; TCRdb keeps in-frame clones, though not all of them. The sample includes 100,000 to 150,000 clones, about 90% of them seen just once. The clonotype was recovered from an adult in good health. The specimen was peripheral blood, collected on day 0 of MenACWY control vaccination. The chain uses TRBV2 and TRBJ1-6; 8 bases are a match to TRBD1. The CDR3 DNA reads TGTGCCAGCAGTGCTCGCAGGGGGCGACTACTTAATTCACCCCTCCACTTT. Its translation: CASSARRGRLLNSPLHF.